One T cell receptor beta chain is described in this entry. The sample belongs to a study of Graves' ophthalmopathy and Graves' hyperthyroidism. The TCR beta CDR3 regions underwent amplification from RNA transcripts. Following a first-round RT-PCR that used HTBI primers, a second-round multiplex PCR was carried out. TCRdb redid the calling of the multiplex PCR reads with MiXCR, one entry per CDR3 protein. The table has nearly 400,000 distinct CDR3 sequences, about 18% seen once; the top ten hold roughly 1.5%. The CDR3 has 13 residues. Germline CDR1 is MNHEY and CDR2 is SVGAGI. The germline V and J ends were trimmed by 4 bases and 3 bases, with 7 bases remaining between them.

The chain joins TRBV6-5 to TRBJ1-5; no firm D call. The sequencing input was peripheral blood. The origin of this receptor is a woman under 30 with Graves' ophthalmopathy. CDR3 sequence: CASSSSFNQPQHF. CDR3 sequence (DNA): TGTGCCAGCAGTTCTTCCTTCAATCAGCCCCAGCATTTT.